This T cell receptor (beta chain) was observed in a study of cytomegalovirus exposure and HLA in healthy donors. Findings of the study overall: Sequencing had likely introduced a cluster of highly shared sequence variants as an artifact. Accurate prediction of most subjects' HLA-A and HLA-B alleles from TCR beta sequences was reported. In vitro experiments confirmed that three CMV-associated chains were specific for CMV antigens. A later analysis linked a missense DCLRE1C variant to TCR beta V- and J-gene trimming.

13 Jbeta primers and 60 Vbeta primers were used for the PCR. The repertoire was sequenced with immunoSEQ multiplex PCR; TCRdb's copy has only in-frame clones and lacks some. The data show some 160,000 clones, 80% to 90% seen once. For this clone: The antigen is unknown.

CDR1 is LGHNA and CDR2 is YNFKEQ in the germline V gene. The CDR3 spans 16 residues. V shed 0 bases, J shed 0 bases, and the junction held 2 bases outside the gene matches. The specimen was PBMCs. V is TRBV4-2 and J is TRBJ2-7, with 10 bases identical to TRBD2. The source of this sequence is a man between 18 and 35 years old in good health and CMV-seronegative. The CDR3 DNA is TGTGCCAGCAGCCAAGACCTAGCGGGGGACTCCTACGAGCAGTACTTC. Protein product: CASSQDLAGDSYEQYF.